A single sample gave rise to the 21 T cell receptor beta chains below, sequenced in a study of PD-1 blockade in classical Hodgkin lymphoma. Each and every patient relapsed after autologous stem cell transplantation, and patients got differing brentuximab vedotin exposure. Clones were read by immunoSEQ multiplex PCR, and TCRdb kept only the in-frame ones, dropping some. The repertoire consists of about 37,000 clones, with 76% occurring once and the leading ten covering under 20%. This specimen was peripheral blood mononuclear cells (PBMCs), taken before the second cycle of nivolumab. The receptor set was obtained from a human donor with classical Hodgkin lymphoma.

V usage is TRBV10-3 and J usage is TRBJ2-2; D is possibly TRBD1 or TRBD2 (5 bases each). Germline values: CDR1 ENHRY, CDR2 SYGVKD. CDR3 length equals 15 residues. Trimming stripped 6 bases from V and 2 bases from J, with 13 bases between. The CDR3 here is CAIRGYGGNTGELFF. DNA of the CDR3: TGTGCCATCAGAGGGTATGGGGGTAACACCGGGGAGCTGTTTTTT.

In this sample, this clone turned up a few times. V gene TRBV5-6 combines with J gene TRBJ2-3; no firm D call. The CDR3 is made up of 15 amino acids. Germline CDR1 is SGHDT and CDR2 is YYEEEE. V gave up 1 base and J gave up 1 base, with 10 bases separating them. The CDR3 region is CASSLWLGRTDTQYF. In nucleotides, the CDR3 is TGTGCCAGCAGCTTGTGGTTAGGGCGCACAGATACGCAGTATTTT.

The chain combines TRBV6-4 with TRBJ2-7; 12 bases agree with TRBD2. Germline V gene sequence: CDR1 MRHNA, CDR2 SNTAGT. The CDR3 contains 15 residues. The V and J ends lost 7 bases and 4 bases, in that order; junction bases with no gene match: 8. The CDR3 spells CASIPLAGGRYEQYF. As DNA, the CDR3 is TGTGCCAGCATTCCCCTAGCGGGGGGGCGGTACGAGCAGTACTTC.

V usage is TRBV5-6 and J usage is TRBJ1-3; no reliable D call. Germline CDR1 and CDR2: SGHDT and YYEEEE. There are 15 residues in the CDR3. With 4 bases removed from V and 3 bases from J, the gap between germline ends came to 14 bases. The CDR3 DNA follows: TGTGCCAGCAGCCCGCTGGGAGTAGGTGGAAACACCATATATTTT. Its translation is CASSPLGVGGNTIYF.

This chain uses TRBV4-1 with TRBJ2-7, with 7 bases aligning to TRBD1. CDR1 and CDR2 (germline): MGHRA, YSYEKL. This CDR3 comprises 17 residues. The trim removed 1 base at V and 3 bases at J, leaving 12 bases unmatched. Here the CDR3 reads CASSQGPTGTVFYEQYF. Here the CDR3 DNA reads TGCGCCAGCAGCCAAGGGCCAACCGGGACAGTCTTCTACGAGCAGTACTTC.

This clone was seen a single time. The gene calls are TRBV7-8 and TRBJ2-1; D not resolved. The V and J ends lost 1 base and 7 bases respectively, with 5 bases between them. The germline CDR1 and CDR2 sequences are SGHVS and FQNEAQ. The CDR3 spans 12 residues. The CDR3 here is CASSLGLNEQFF. The CDR3 coding sequence is TGTGCCAGCAGCTTAGGGCTGAATGAGCAGTTCTTC.

The V call is TRBV18, the J call TRBJ2-7; D perhaps matches TRBD2 (6 bases). The CDR3 covers 12 residues. Between the trimmed V and J ends, which lost 3 bases and 6 bases, there was a span of 9 bases. Germline CDR1 is KGHSH and CDR2 is LQKENI. In DNA, the CDR3 is TGTGCCAGCTCACCTCCCGGGGGCGAGCAGTACTTC. Translation: CASSPPGGEQYF.

This clone was counted between two and nine times. CDR3 sequence: CASSQEWGSSGNTIYF. The CDR3 DNA is TGTGCCAGCAGCCAAGAATGGGGGTCCTCTGGAAACACCATATATTTT. This chain links TRBV4-2 with TRBJ1-3, with D maybe TRBD1 (5 bases). The CDR3 has 16 amino acids. The germline V gene has CDR1 LGHNA and CDR2 YNFKEQ. Trimming pared 0 bases from V and 0 bases from J, leaving 9 bases between.

The chain carries TRBV30 and TRBJ2-2; unclear D gene. Germline CDR1 is GTSNPN and CDR2 is SVGIG (reference sequence). The V gene lost 4 bases and the J gene lost 5 bases, with 14 bases spanning the gap. The CDR3 has 14 residues. CDR3 amino acids: CAWNRTTHTGELFF. The CDR3 nucleotides read TGTGCCTGGAACCGGACCACACATACCGGGGAGCTGTTTTTT. Variable domain in full (rest from reference TRBV30 and TRBJ2-2): SQTIHQWPATLVQPVGSPLSLECTVEGTSNPNLYWYRQAAGRGLQLLFYSVGIGQISSEVPQNLSASRPQDRQFILSSKKLLLSDSGFYLCAWNRTTHTGELFFGEGSRLTVL.

This clone occurred once. The V call is TRBV19, the J call TRBJ2-5; tentative D call: TRBD1 (8 bases). The germline V gene has CDR1 LNHDA and CDR2 SQIVND (reference sequence). The CDR3 runs 14 residues. V lost 6 bases, J lost 5 bases, and 16 bases lay in between. CDR3 protein: CASSRTGRGETQYF. The CDR3 coding sequence is TGTGCCAGTAGCCGGACAGGGAGGGGGGAGACCCAGTACTTC.

This clone appeared a few times. This chain links TRBV13 with TRBJ2-3, with 9 bases matching TRBD2. The germline CDR1 and CDR2 sequences are PRHDT and FYEKMQ (reference sequence). The ends lost 3 bases at V and 5 bases at J; junction bases unmatched: 3. The CDR3 is 14 amino acids. The chain's CDR3 is CASSFGGGVDTQYF. The CDR3, as DNA: TGTGCCAGCAGCTTTGGCGGGGGGGTAGATACGCAGTATTTT.

The chain joins TRBV14 to TRBJ2-6, with no clear D. The CDR3 length is 16 residues. In germline, CDR1 is SGHDN, CDR2 FVKESK. Trimming took off 4 bases at V and 0 bases at J, with 10 bases between the two ends. The CDR3 here is CASSLSTVSGANVLTF. The CDR3 nucleotides are TGTGCCAGCAGCCTCTCGACTGTCTCTGGGGCCAACGTCCTGACTTTC.

The chain joins TRBV6-5 to TRBJ2-5, with 9 bases identical to TRBD1. Trimming at V came to 8 bases and at J to 5 bases, leaving 12 bases not matched to a gene. The CDR3 has 15 amino acids. Germline-derived CDR1 and CDR2 are MNHEY and SVGAGI. The CDR3 bases are TGTGCCAGCTCGTCCCCCACAGGGGGCAGGGAGACCCAGTACTTC. This codes for CASSSPTGGRETQYF.

The chain has TRBV5-1 and TRBJ1-1, with 7 positions matching TRBD1. With V trimmed by 2 bases and J by 1 base, 2 bases remained unmatched. CDR1 and CDR2 (germline): SGHRS, YFSETQ. CDR3 length: 14 amino acids. The DNA of the CDR3 is TGCGCCAGCAGCTTAGGACAGGCGAACACTGAAGCTTTCTTT. Translating it yields CASSLGQANTEAFF.

V is TRBV4-3 and J is TRBJ2-3; TRBD1 matches 9 bases. CDR3 size: 16 residues. Germline V gene data show CDR1 as LGHNA and CDR2 as YSLEER. After removal of 3 bases from V and 0 bases from J, the junction contained 4 bases not matched to a gene. CDR3 in DNA: TGCGCCAGCAGCCAGAAGGACAGGGGAAGCACAGATACGCAGTATTTT. This encodes CASSQKDRGSTDTQYF.

V gene TRBV6-1 combines with J gene TRBJ2-3; the D is unclear. The CDR3 loop spans 12 amino acids. The V end was cut by 6 bases, the J end by 11 bases, with 15 bases between. Per germline, CDR1 MNHNS and CDR2 SASEGT. CDR3 sequence reads: CASRATSGVQYF. CDR3 DNA sequence: TGTGCCAGCAGGGCCACCTCGGGCGTGCAGTATTTT.

This chain joins TRBV5-1 and TRBJ2-5; the match to TRBD1 covers 10 bases. The length of the CDR3 is 15 residues. V shed 0 bases, J shed 2 bases, and the junction held 1 base outside the gene matches. Germline V gene lookup returns CDR1 SGHRS and CDR2 YFSETQ. The CDR3 DNA is TGCGCCAGCAGCTTGGGGACAGGGGGACAAGAGACCCAGTACTTC. It codes for CASSLGTGGQETQYF.

The chain links TRBV5-6 to TRBJ2-1, with a possible D match to TRBD1 (5 bases). The CDR3 length is 12 residues. V dropped 1 base and J dropped 10 bases, with 9 bases sitting between them. CDR1 is SGHDT, CDR2 YYEEEE, per germline. CDR3 sequence reads: CASSLPDTEQFF. In DNA form, the CDR3 reads TGTGCCAGCAGCTTGCCGGACACCGAGCAGTTCTTC.

This rearrangement joins TRBV5-1 to TRBJ1-1; D gene ambiguous. Germline V gives CDR1 SGHRS, CDR2 YFSETQ. The ends were cut back, 0 bases at V and 1 base at J, with 7 bases in the middle. CDR3 length: 14 residues. The CDR3 sequence: CASSLALENTEAFF. The CDR3 coding sequence is TGCGCCAGCAGCTTGGCCCTAGAGAACACTGAAGCTTTCTTT.

V is TRBV29-1 and J is TRBJ2-7, with D maybe TRBD2 (6 bases). Germline-derived CDR1 and CDR2 are SQVTM and ANQGSEA. V was cut by 8 bases and J by 1 base, with 15 bases left in between. The length of the CDR3 is 13 residues. CDR3 bases: TGCAGCACTCTTGGGGGGTCGTCCTACGAGCAGTACTTC. Amino acid sequence: CSTLGGSSYEQYF.

This clone was counted a single time. The V and J genes are TRBV6-5 and TRBJ2-5; 15 bases fit TRBD2. Germline V gives CDR1 MNHEY, CDR2 SVGAGI. The trim removed 4 bases at V and 4 bases at J, leaving 4 bases unmatched. This CDR3 has 16 residues. In nucleotides, the CDR3 is TGTGCCAGCAGTTCTCGGACTAGCGGGGGGGGAGAGACCCAGTACTTC. Translated, it gives CASSSRTSGGGETQYF.